The present TCR beta chain was sequenced within a study of cytomegalovirus exposure and HLA in healthy donors. Data came from immunoSEQ multiplex PCR; TCRdb stores just in-frame clones and leaves some out. The table records roughly 150,000 clones, roughly nine tenths of them present only once. Looked up from germline, CDR1 is MNHEY and CDR2 is SMNVEV (reference sequence). The V and J ends lost 3 bases and 4 bases respectively, with 10 bases between them. CDR3 size: 13 residues. It was the roughly 110-subject validation cohort, separate from the approximately 680-subject first cohort, to which the donors belonged.

V and J are TRBV27 and TRBJ2-7; TRBD1 might be the D (6 bases). Sequences were obtained from PBMCs. This TCR derives from a woman aged 18 to 35 in good health and CMV-seropositive. Written as DNA, the CDR3 is TGTGCCAGCAGTTTGTCGACAGGTTACGAGCAGTACTTC. It specifies CASSLSTGYEQYF.